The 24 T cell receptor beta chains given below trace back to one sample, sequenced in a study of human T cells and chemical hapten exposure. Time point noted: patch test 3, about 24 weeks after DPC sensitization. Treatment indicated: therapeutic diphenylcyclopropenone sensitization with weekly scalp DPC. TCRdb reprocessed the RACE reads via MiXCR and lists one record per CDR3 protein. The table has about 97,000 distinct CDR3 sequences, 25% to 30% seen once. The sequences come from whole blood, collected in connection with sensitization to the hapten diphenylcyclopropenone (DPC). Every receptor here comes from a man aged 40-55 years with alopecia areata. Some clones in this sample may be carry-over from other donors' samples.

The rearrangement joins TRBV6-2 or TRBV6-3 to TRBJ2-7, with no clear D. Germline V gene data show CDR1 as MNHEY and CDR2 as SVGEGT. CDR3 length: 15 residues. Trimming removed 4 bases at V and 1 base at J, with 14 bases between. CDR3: CASSFRTTWSYEQYF. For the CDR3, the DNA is TGTGCCAGCAGTTTCCGAACTACGTGGTCCTACGAGCAGTACTTC.

The CDR3, as DNA: TGCGCCAGCAGCCAAGGTTACAGGGCTCTGAACACTGAAGCTTTCTTT. Its translation: CASSQGYRALNTEAFF. This sequence joins TRBV4-3 and TRBJ1-1, with D tentatively TRBD1 (6 bases). There are 16 residues in the CDR3. Trimming pared 1 base from V and 0 bases from J, leaving 12 bases between. The V gene's germline CDR1 is LGHNA and CDR2 YSLEER.

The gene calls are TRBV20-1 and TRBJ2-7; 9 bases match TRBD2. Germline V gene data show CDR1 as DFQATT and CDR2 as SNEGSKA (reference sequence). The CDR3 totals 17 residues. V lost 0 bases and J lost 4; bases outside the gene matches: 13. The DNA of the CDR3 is TGCAGTGCTAGAGATCCCGTCTCGGGGCTAGCGGGGTACGAGCAGTACTTC. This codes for CSARDPVSGLAGYEQYF.

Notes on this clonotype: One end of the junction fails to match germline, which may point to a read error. CDR3: CSAGRTSSYELYF. CDR3 nucleotides: TGCAGTGCCGGTAGGACCTCCTCCTACGAGCTGTACTTC. V and J are TRBV20-1 and TRBJ2-7; D remains unclear. The CDR3 runs 13 residues. Germline-derived CDR1 and CDR2 are DFQATT and SNEGSKA (reference sequence).

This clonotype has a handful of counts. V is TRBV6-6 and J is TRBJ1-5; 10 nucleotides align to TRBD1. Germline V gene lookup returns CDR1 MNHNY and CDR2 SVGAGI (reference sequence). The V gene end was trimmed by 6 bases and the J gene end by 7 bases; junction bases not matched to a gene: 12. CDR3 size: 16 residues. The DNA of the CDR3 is TGTGCCAGCAGCCCCCGGGACAGGGGCCTGAGGCAGCCCCAGCATTTT. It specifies CASSPRDRGLRQPQHF.

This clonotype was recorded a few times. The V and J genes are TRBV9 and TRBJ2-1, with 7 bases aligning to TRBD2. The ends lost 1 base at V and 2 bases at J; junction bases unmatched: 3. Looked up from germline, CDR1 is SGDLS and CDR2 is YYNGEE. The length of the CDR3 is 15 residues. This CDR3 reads CASSVLGTTYNEQFF. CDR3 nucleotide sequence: TGTGCCAGCAGCGTACTCGGGACTACCTACAATGAGCAGTTCTTC.

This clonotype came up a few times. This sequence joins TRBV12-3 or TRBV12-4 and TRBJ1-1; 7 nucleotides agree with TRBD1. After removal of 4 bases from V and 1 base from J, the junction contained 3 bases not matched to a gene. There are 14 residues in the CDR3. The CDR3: CASSWGQKNTEAFF. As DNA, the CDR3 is TGTGCCAGCAGTTGGGGACAGAAGAACACTGAAGCTTTCTTT.

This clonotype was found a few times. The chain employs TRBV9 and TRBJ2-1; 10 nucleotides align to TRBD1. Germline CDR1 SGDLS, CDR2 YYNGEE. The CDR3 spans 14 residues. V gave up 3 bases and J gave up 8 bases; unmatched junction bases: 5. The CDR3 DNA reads TGTGCCAGCAGCGGGGGACAGGGGTTCTATGAGCAGTTCTTC. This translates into CASSGGQGFYEQFF.

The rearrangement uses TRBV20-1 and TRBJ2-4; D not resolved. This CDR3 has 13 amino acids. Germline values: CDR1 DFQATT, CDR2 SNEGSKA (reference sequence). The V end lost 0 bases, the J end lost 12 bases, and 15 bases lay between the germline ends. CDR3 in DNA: TGCAGTGCTAGAGATTCCCAGCCTTACAATCAGTACTTC. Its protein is CSARDSQPYNQYF.

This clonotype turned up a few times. For the CDR3, the DNA is TGTGCCAGCAGCTCAATGGGGAACACTGGGGCCAACGTCCTGACTTTC. Amino acid sequence: CASSSMGNTGANVLTF. The chain has TRBV6-5 and TRBJ2-6, with D unresolved. CDR3 length: 16 residues. The germline CDR1 and CDR2 sequences are MNHEY and SVGAGI. V lost 6 bases and J lost 2, with 14 bases in between.

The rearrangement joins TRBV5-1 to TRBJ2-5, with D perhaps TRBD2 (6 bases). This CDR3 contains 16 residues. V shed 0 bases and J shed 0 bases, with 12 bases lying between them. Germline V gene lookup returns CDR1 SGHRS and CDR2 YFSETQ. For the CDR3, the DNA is TGCGCCAGCAGCTTGGCCACTAGCCTGTACCAAGAGACCCAGTACTTC. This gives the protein CASSLATSLYQETQYF. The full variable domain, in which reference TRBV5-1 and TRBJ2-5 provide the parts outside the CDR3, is KAGVTQTPRYLIKTRGQQVTLSCSPISGHRSVSWYQQTPGQGLQFLFEYFSETQRNKGNFPGRFSGRQFSNSRSEMNVSTLELGDSALYLCASSLATSLYQETQYFGPGTRLLVL.

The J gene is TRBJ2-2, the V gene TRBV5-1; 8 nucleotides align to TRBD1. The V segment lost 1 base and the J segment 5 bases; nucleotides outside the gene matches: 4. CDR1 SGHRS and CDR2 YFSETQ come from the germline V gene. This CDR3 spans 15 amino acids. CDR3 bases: TGCGCCAGCAGCTTGAACACAGGGGGGACCGGGGAGCTGTTTTTT. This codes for CASSLNTGGTGELFF. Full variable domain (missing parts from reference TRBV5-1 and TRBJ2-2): KAGVTQTPRYLIKTRGQQVTLSCSPISGHRSVSWYQQTPGQGLQFLFEYFSETQRNKGNFPGRFSGRQFSNSRSEMNVSTLELGDSALYLCASSLNTGGTGELFFGEGSRLTVL.

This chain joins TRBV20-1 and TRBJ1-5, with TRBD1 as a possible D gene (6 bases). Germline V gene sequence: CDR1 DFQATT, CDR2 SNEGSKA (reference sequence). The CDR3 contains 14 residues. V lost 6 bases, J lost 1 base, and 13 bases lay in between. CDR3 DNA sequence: TGCAGTGCCGAAAAGGGGGGGAGCAATCAGCCCCAGCATTTT. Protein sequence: CSAEKGGSNQPQHF.

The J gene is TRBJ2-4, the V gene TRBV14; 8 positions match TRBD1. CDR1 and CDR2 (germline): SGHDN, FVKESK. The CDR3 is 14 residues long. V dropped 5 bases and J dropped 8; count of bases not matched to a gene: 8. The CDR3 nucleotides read TGTGCCAGCAGCATAACAGGGGGGCAACACATTCAGTACTTC. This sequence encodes CASSITGGQHIQYF. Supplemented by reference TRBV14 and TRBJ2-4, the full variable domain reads EAGVTQFPSHSVIEKGQTVTLRCDPISGHDNLYWYRRVMGKEIKFLLHFVKESKQDESGMPNNRFLAERTGGTYSTLKVQPAELEDSGVYFCASSITGGQHIQYFGAGTRLSVL.

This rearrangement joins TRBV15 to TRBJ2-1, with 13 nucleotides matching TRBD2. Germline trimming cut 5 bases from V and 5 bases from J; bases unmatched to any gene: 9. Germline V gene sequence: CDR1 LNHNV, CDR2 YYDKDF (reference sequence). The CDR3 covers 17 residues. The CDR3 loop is CATSWVKGTSGDNEQFF. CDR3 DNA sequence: TGTGCCACCAGCTGGGTTAAAGGGACTAGCGGGGACAATGAGCAGTTCTTC.

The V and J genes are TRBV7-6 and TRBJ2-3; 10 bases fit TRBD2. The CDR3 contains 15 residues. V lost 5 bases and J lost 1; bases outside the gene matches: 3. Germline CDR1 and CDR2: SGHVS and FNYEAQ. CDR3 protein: CASSQGTSGTDTQYF. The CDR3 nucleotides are TGTGCCAGCAGCCAAGGGACTAGCGGCACAGATACGCAGTATTTT.

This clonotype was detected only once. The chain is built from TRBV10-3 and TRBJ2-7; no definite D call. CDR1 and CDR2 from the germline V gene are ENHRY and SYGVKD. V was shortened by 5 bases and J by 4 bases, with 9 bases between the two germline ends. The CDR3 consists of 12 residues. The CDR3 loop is CAISNSVYEQYF. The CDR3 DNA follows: TGTGCCATCAGTAACTCAGTGTACGAGCAGTACTTC.

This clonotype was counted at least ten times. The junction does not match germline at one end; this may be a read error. CDR3 nucleotide sequence: TGCAGTGCCCAACCAGAAACGCAGTATTTT. This encodes CSAQPETQYF. This sequence joins TRBV20-1 and TRBJ2-3; D is undetermined. Looked up from germline, CDR1 is DFQATT and CDR2 is SNEGSKA (reference sequence). The CDR3 runs 10 residues.

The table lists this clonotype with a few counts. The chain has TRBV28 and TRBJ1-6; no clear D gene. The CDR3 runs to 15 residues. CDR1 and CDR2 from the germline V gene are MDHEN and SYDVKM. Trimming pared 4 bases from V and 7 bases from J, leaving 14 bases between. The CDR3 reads CASSSSGRLNSPLHF. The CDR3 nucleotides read TGTGCCAGCAGTTCCTCGGGGAGACTGAATTCACCCCTCCACTTT.

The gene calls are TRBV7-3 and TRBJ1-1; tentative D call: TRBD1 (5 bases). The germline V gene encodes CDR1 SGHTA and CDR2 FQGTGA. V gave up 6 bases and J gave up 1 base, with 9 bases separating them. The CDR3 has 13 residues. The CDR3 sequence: CASSKQENTEAFF. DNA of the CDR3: TGTGCCAGCAGTAAACAGGAGAACACTGAAGCTTTCTTT.

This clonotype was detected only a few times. The DNA for the CDR3 is TGCAGCGTGACAGGGGGTACCCAAGAGACCCAGTACTTC. Translating gives CSVTGGTQETQYF. V gene TRBV29-1 combines with J gene TRBJ2-5; 9 bases line up with TRBD1. The V segment lost 6 bases and the J segment 1 base; nucleotides outside the gene matches: 3. CDR1 and CDR2 (germline): SQVTM, ANQGSEA. The CDR3 has 13 residues.

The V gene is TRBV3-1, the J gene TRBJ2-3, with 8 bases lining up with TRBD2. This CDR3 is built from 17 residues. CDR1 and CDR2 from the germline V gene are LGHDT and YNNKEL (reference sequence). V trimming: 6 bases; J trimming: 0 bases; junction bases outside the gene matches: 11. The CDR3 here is CASSRLASGTSTDTQYF. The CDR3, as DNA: TGTGCCAGCAGTCGACTAGCGAGCGGAACTAGCACAGATACGCAGTATTTT.

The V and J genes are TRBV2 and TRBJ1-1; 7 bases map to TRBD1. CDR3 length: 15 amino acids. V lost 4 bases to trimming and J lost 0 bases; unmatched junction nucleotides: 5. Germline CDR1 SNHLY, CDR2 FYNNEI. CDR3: CASSGRGQLNTEAFF. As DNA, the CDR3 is TGTGCCAGCAGTGGCCGGGGACAGTTGAACACTGAAGCTTTCTTT.

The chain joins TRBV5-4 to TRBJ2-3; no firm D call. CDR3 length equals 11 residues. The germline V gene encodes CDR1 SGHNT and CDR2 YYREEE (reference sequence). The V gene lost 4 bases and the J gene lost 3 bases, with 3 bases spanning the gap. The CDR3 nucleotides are TGTGCCAGCAGCCAAACAGATACGCAGTATTTT. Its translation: CASSQTDTQYF.